The 23 T cell receptor beta chains below come from one sample, sequenced in a study of T cells in localized non-small cell lung cancer. Generated by immunoSEQ multiplex PCR, the TCRdb table keeps only in-frame clones and is missing some. The sample includes 4,000 to 4,500 clones, about 25% of them seen just once. Specimen: lung tumor tissue, collected before any cancer treatment. These receptors all come from an older male donor with stage I lung adenocarcinoma.

In its sample, this clone was seen a few times. This chain joins TRBV30 and TRBJ2-6; D is perhaps TRBD1 (6 bases). V lost 5 bases and J 0 bases, leaving 8 bases between the germline ends. The CDR3 loop spans 14 amino acids. In germline, CDR1 is GTSNPN, CDR2 SVGIG (reference sequence). The CDR3 protein is CAWQGSSGANVLTF. CDR3 in DNA: TGTGCCTGGCAGGGGAGCTCTGGGGCCAACGTCCTGACTTTC.

A few counts support this clone. The V call is TRBV6-8, the J call TRBJ1-1; the D is unclear. The CDR3 extends over 13 amino acids. Germline lookup yields CDR1 MNHGY and CDR2 SAAAGT. V was cut by 10 bases and J by 4 bases, with 16 bases left in between. Here the CDR3 reads CATTTEVTTEAFF. CDR3 coding DNA: TGTGCCACCACCACTGAGGTGACCACTGAAGCTTTCTTT.

This clone appeared a few times. The chain links TRBV11-3 to TRBJ2-7; TRBD1 is a possible D gene (6 bases). The CDR3 sequence is 14 residues long. V gave up 4 bases and J gave up 2 bases, with 12 bases separating them. CDR1 is SGHNT, CDR2 YENEEA, per germline. CDR3: CASSSLDRPYEQYF. The CDR3 nucleotides are TGTGCCAGCAGCTCGCTCGACAGGCCCTACGAGCAGTACTTC.

This clone appeared once. V usage is TRBV23-1 and J usage is TRBJ1-6; D is unresolved. TRBV23-1 is given ORF status, its function remaining uncertain. The CDR3 consists of 18 residues. With 1 base removed from V and 1 base from J, the gap between germline ends came to 14 bases. CDR3 region: CASSQWVAVGSYNSPLHF. CDR3 in DNA: TGCGCCAGCAGTCAATGGGTCGCGGTGGGATCCTATAATTCACCCCTCCACTTT.

The CDR3 is CASSRDRDPWGYTF. The DNA of the CDR3 is TGTGCCAGCTCACGCGACAGGGATCCTTGGGGCTACACCTTC. The chain combines TRBV18 with TRBJ1-2; 7 positions match TRBD1. The CDR3 extends over 14 amino acids. J lost 8 bases, V lost 4 bases, and 10 bases had no gene match. In germline, CDR1 is KGHSH, CDR2 LQKENI.

The chain combines TRBV29-1 with TRBJ2-6, with TRBD1 matching 7 bases. After removal of 4 bases from V and 2 bases from J, the junction contained 8 bases not matched to a gene. This CDR3 has 16 amino acids. The germline V gene encodes CDR1 SQVTM and CDR2 ANQGSEA. CDR3 sequence: CSVVGGTGAGANVLTF. CDR3 bases: TGCAGCGTTGTCGGCGGAACAGGGGCTGGGGCCAACGTCCTGACTTTC.

The chain is built from TRBV30 and TRBJ2-2, with 8 bases fitting TRBD1. This CDR3 region has 14 residues. Trimming at V came to 4 bases and at J to 4 bases, leaving 5 bases not matched to a gene. Germline CDR1 reads GTSNPN; CDR2 reads SVGIG (reference sequence). The CDR3 spells CAWKDRVGTGELFF. DNA of the CDR3: TGTGCCTGGAAGGACAGGGTGGGCACCGGGGAGCTGTTTTTT.

DNA of the CDR3: TGTGCCAGCAGACGCTTTGGACAGGGAATATATGGCTACACCTTC. Amino acid sequence: CASRRFGQGIYGYTF. This chain links TRBV28 with TRBJ1-2, with TRBD1 identical over 8 bases. The germline V gene has CDR1 MDHEN and CDR2 SYDVKM. The CDR3 spans 15 residues. With 6 bases clipped from V and 5 bases from J, the junction kept 11 bases outside the gene matches.

By share, this clone ranks as medium-sized (0.01 to 0.1%). The rearrangement links TRBV15 to TRBJ2-2; 9 bases align to TRBD1. J was trimmed by 6 bases and V by 3 bases; bases with no gene match: 5. From germline, CDR1 is LNHNV and CDR2 YYDKDF (reference sequence). The CDR3 has 15 residues. For the CDR3, the DNA is TGTGCCACCAGCAGGAGACAGGGGGTGGCCGGGGAGCTGTTTTTT. Translating gives CATSRRQGVAGELFF.

By frequency in the sample, this clone is large. The J gene is TRBJ1-1, the V gene TRBV9; tentatively, D is TRBD1 (6 bases). The CDR3 covers 17 residues. Per germline, CDR1 SGDLS and CDR2 YYNGEE. Deletions cut 0 bases from V and 2 bases from J, with 17 bases between. This chain's CDR3 is CASSVALLTGANTEAFF. Written as DNA, the CDR3 is TGTGCCAGCAGCGTAGCCCTTCTGACAGGTGCAAACACTGAAGCTTTCTTT.

This clone was counted only a few times. The chain has TRBV11-3 and TRBJ2-2, with 7 bases that match TRBD1. Germline CDR1 and CDR2: SGHNT and YENEEA. V dropped 3 bases and J dropped 1; count of bases not matched to a gene: 5. The CDR3 is 16 residues long. Here the CDR3 reads CASSLVGTVNTGELFF. The CDR3 DNA follows: TGTGCCAGCAGCTTGGTGGGGACAGTGAACACCGGGGAGCTGTTTTTT. Complete variable domain (other parts from reference TRBV11-3 and TRBJ2-2): EAGVVQSPRYKIIEKKQPVAFWCNPISGHNTLYWYLQNLGQGPELLIRYENEEAVDDSQLPKDRFSAERLKGVDSTLKIQPAELGDSAVYLCASSLVGTVNTGELFFGEGSRLTVL.

This clone was picked up a small number of times. This chain uses TRBV7-5 with TRBJ2-7; the table's D call of TRBD1 was not tested on the DNA. TRBV7-5 constitutes a pseudogene. The CDR3 totals 19 residues. The DNA for the CDR3 is TGTGCCAGCAGCTTGTTCGCCTCTATAGGGGGTAGCAGTCTCTACGAGCAGTACTTC. Translated: CASSLFASIGGSSLYEQYF.

By frequency in the sample, this clone is medium-sized. This rearrangement joins TRBV11-3 to TRBJ1-1, with D uncertain. The CDR3 runs 14 residues. V was shortened by 2 bases and J by 2 bases, with 9 bases between the two germline ends. Looked up from germline, CDR1 is SGHNT and CDR2 is YENEEA. The DNA for the CDR3 is TGTGCCAGCAGCTTATCGTTTACAAACACTGAAGCTTTCTTT. Translation: CASSLSFTNTEAFF.

By share of the sample, this clone is medium-sized. The chain is built from TRBV6-8 and TRBJ2-5; D is unclear. This CDR3 spans 13 amino acids. The V and J ends lost 10 bases and 5 bases respectively, with 17 bases between them. The V gene's germline CDR1 is MNHGY and CDR2 SAAAGT. CDR3 in DNA: TGTGCCACCACTGACCCTGATAGGGAGACCCAGTACTTC. The encoded protein is CATTDPDRETQYF.

This rearrangement joins TRBV14 to TRBJ2-7; D assignment may be TRBD1 or TRBD2 (5 bases each). V was pared by 4 bases and J by 7 bases, with 11 bases between. Germline CDR1 is SGHDN and CDR2 is FVKESK. There are 12 residues in the CDR3. Written as DNA, the CDR3 is TGTGCCAGCAGCCTAGGGACGACGGAGCAGTACTTC. This encodes CASSLGTTEQYF. Variable domain in full (rest from reference TRBV14 and TRBJ2-7): EAGVTQFPSHSVIEKGQTVTLRCDPISGHDNLYWYRRVMGKEIKFLLHFVKESKQDESGMPNNRFLAERTGGTYSTLKVQPAELEDSGVYFCASSLGTTEQYFGPGTRLTVT.

This clone was found a few times. The chain links TRBV19 to TRBJ2-1; D is undetermined. V was trimmed by 9 bases and J by 5 bases, leaving 14 bases between them. This CDR3 is built from 13 residues. Germline V gene lookup returns CDR1 LNHDA and CDR2 SQIVND (reference sequence). CDR3 DNA: TGTGCCAGCGCCTTGGGTCCCGACAATGAGCAGTTCTTC. Its translation: CASALGPDNEQFF.

V is TRBV5-1 and J is TRBJ2-3; 9 positions agree with TRBD2. Germline-derived CDR1 and CDR2 are SGHRS and YFSETQ. V lost 0 bases to trimming and J lost 7 bases; unmatched junction nucleotides: 6. This CDR3 is built from 15 residues. In nucleotides, the CDR3 is TGCGCCAGCAGCTTGGATGAAGCGGGGGGTCATACGCAGTATTTT. This sequence encodes CASSLDEAGGHTQYF.

V gene TRBV9 combines with J gene TRBJ2-2; the D gene is possibly TRBD1 (5 bases). Germline values: CDR1 SGDLS, CDR2 YYNGEE. The CDR3 length is 15 residues. Trimming stripped 6 bases from V and 4 bases from J, with 16 bases between. The CDR3 coding sequence is TGTGCCAGCACCATGCGGTCTACAGGCACCGGGGAGCTGTTTTTT. This codes for CASTMRSTGTGELFF.

In this sample, this clone turned up many times. J is TRBJ2-4 and V is TRBV9, with D unresolved. V lost 6 bases and J lost 12, with 16 bases in between. Germline-derived CDR1 and CDR2 are SGDLS and YYNGEE. CDR3 length: 12 amino acids. The CDR3 loop reads CASTPLMGNQYF. CDR3 DNA sequence: TGTGCCAGCACCCCGCTTATGGGGAATCAGTACTTC.

This rearrangement joins TRBV9 to TRBJ2-7; 7 nucleotides match TRBD1. V trimming: 2 bases; J trimming: 6 bases; junction bases outside the gene matches: 5. Germline CDR1 SGDLS, CDR2 YYNGEE. This CDR3 contains 13 residues. The CDR3 region is CASSVGTASEQYF. Written as DNA, the CDR3 is TGTGCCAGCAGCGTGGGGACAGCTAGCGAGCAGTACTTC. Filled out from reference TRBV9 and TRBJ2-7, the complete variable domain reads DSGVTQTPKHLITATGQRVTLRCSPRSGDLSVYWYQQSLDQGLQFLIQYYNGEERAKGNILERFSAQQFPDLHSELNLSSLELGDSALYFCASSVGTASEQYFGPGTRLTVT.

This clone appeared a few times. This chain joins TRBV11-3 and TRBJ2-1; a weak D match, TRBD1 (5 bases). V lost 4 bases and J lost 0, with 10 bases in between. The CDR3 is 15 amino acids. The germline CDR1 and CDR2 sequences are SGHNT and YENEEA. CDR3 sequence: CASSSTEYSYNEQFF. The CDR3 DNA reads TGTGCCAGCAGCTCGACAGAGTACTCCTACAATGAGCAGTTCTTC.

This chain joins TRBV6-4 and TRBJ1-5; D is unresolved. The CDR3 is made up of 11 amino acids. Germline V gene sequence: CDR1 MRHNA, CDR2 SNTAGT. The germline V and J ends were trimmed by 3 bases and 9 bases, with 6 bases remaining between them. DNA of the CDR3: TGTGCCAGCAGTGAAGACCGGCCCCAGCATTTT. Residues: CASSEDRPQHF.

The rearrangement uses TRBV11-3 and TRBJ1-1; D is possibly TRBD1 (5 bases). Germline V CDR1 and CDR2: SGHNT, YENEEA. Trimming pared 3 bases from V and 1 base from J, leaving 12 bases between. The CDR3 totals 15 residues. As DNA, the CDR3 is TGTGCCAGCAGCTTGGGGGTTTTGGCGAACACTGAAGCTTTCTTT. It translates to CASSLGVLANTEAFF.